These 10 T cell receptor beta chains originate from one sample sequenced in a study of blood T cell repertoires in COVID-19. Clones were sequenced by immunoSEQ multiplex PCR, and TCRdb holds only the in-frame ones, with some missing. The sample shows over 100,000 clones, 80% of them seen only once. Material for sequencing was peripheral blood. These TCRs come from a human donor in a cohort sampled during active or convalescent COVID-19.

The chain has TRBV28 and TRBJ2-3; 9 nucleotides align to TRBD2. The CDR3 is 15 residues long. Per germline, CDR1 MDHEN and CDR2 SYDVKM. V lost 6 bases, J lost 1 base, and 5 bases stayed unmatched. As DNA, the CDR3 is TGTGCCAGCAGAACTCTAGCGGGACGCACAGATACGCAGTATTTT. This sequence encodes CASRTLAGRTDTQYF. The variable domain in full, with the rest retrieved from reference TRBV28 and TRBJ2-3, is DVKVTQSSRYLVKRTGEKVFLECVQDMDHENMFWYRQDPGLGLRLIYFSYDVKMKEKGDIPEGYSVSREKKERFSLILESASTNQTSMYLCASRTLAGRTDTQYFGPGTRLTVL.

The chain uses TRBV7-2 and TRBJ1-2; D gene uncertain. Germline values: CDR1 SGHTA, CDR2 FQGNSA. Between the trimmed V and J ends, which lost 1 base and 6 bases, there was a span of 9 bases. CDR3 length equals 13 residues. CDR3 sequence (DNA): TGTGCCAGCAGCTTAGGTCGGGGAGATGGCTACACCTTC. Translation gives CASSLGRGDGYTF. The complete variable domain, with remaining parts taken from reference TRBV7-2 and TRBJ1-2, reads GAGVSQSPSNKVTEKGKDVELRCDPISGHTALYWYRQSLGQGLEFLIYFQGNSAPDKSGLPSDRFSAERTGGSVSTLTIQRTQQEDSAVYLCASSLGRGDGYTFGSGTRLTVV.

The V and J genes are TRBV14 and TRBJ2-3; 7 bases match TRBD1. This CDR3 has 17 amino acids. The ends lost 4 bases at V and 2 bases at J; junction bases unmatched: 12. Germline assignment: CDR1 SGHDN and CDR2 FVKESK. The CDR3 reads CASSPDRPKYYTDTQYF. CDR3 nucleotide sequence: TGTGCCAGCAGCCCGGACAGGCCAAAATATTACACAGATACGCAGTATTTT.

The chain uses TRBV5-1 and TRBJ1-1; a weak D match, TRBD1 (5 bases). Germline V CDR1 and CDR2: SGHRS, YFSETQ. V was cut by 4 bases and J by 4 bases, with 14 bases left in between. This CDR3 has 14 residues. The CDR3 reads CASSPKGTSTEAFF. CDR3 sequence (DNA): TGCGCCAGCAGCCCTAAGGGGACTTCCACTGAAGCTTTCTTT.

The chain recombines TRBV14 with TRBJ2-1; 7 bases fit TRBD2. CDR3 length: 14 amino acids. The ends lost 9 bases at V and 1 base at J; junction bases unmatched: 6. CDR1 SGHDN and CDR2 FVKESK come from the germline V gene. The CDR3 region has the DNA TGTGCCAGTGGATGGGGGGGGTCCTACAATGAGCAGTTCTTC. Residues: CASGWGGSYNEQFF.

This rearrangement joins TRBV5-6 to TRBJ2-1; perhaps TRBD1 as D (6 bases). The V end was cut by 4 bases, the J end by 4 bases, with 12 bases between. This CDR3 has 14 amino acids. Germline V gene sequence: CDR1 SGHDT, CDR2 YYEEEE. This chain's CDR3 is CASSLGQLYNEQFF. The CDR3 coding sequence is TGTGCCAGCAGCCTCGGACAGCTATACAATGAGCAGTTCTTC.

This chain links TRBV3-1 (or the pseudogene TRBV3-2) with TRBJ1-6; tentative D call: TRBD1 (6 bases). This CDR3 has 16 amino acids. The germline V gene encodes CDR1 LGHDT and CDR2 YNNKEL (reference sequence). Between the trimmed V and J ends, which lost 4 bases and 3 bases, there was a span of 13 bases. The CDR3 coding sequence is TGTGCCAGCAGCCTAGAGGGGGGGAACTATAATTCACCCCTCCACTTT. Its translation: CASSLEGGNYNSPLHF.

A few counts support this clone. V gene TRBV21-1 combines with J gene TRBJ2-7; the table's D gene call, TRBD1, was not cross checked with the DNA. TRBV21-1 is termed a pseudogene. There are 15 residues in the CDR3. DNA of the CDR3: TGTGCCAGCAGCAATTATACAGGGAATAATTACGAGCAGTACTTC. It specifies CASSNYTGNNYEQYF.

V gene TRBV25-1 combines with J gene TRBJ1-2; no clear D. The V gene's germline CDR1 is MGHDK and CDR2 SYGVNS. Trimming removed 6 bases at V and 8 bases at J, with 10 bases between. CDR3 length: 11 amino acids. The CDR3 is CASRAEVGYTF. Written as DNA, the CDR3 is TGTGCCAGCAGGGCCGAGGTGGGCTACACCTTC.

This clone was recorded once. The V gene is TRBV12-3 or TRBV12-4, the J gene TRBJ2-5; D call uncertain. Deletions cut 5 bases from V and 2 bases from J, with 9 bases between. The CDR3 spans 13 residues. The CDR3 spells CASSLQWQETQYF. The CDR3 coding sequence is TGTGCCAGCAGTCTCCAGTGGCAAGAGACCCAGTACTTC.